This TCR beta chain was found in a study of blood T cell repertoires in COVID-19. Looked up from germline, CDR1 is SGHRS and CDR2 is YFSETQ. The CDR3 totals 15 residues. V was cut by 1 base and J by 1 base, with 11 bases left in between. Sequencing used immunoSEQ multiplex PCR; TCRdb keeps in-frame clones, though not all of them. The data hold 150,000 to 200,000 clones, with more than 60% observed a single time. The sequence derives from a man aged 55 to 70 with acute or convalescent COVID-19. The rearrangement uses TRBV5-1 and TRBJ1-2; maybe TRBD1 (5 bases). The material sequenced was peripheral blood. The CDR3 coding sequence is TGCGCCAGCAGCTTGAAAGCAGGGAATAACTATGGCTACACCTTC. It encodes CASSLKAGNNYGYTF.